This T cell receptor (beta chain) was recovered during a study of blood T cell repertoires in COVID-19. Turning to the study itself: The analysed material was cDNA or gDNA that came from T cells, B-cell-depleted T cells, or PBMCs.

Source study methods: Reference gene primer amplification yielded estimated nucleated cell counts. Using immunoSEQ multiplex PCR, the repertoire was profiled, and TCRdb retains in-frame clones only, with some absent. V, J and clone size derive from that table, while D and trimming were established from the DNA sequence. The sample records around 300,000 clones, more than 80% being singletons. Those who participated ranged in age from roughly 18 to 90 years and resided in 20 to 30 US areas. Recovered status in Cohort 3 required two negative PCRs, clearance, or symptom resolution. CDR3 length: 14 amino acids. Deletions cut 4 bases from V and 7 bases from J, with 13 bases between. CDR1 is MNHEY and CDR2 is SVGAGI in the germline V gene.

The source is a woman between 18 and 30 years old who had recovered from COVID-19. This chain connects TRBV6-5 to TRBJ2-2; a possible D gene is TRBD1 (5 bases). Sequenced: PBMCs or T cells enriched from blood (not recorded which). The CDR3 is CASSSDIGLGELFF. Here the CDR3 DNA reads TGTGCCAGCAGTTCGGACATTGGGCTCGGGGAGCTGTTTTTT.